This TCR beta chain was captured by sequencing in a study of patients and donors after allogeneic stem cell transplantation. MiXCR, run by TCRdb on the RT-PCR reads, gives a single entry per CDR3 protein. Here the sample spans roughly 250,000 distinct CDR3 sequences, 14% being singletons. The germline V gene has CDR1 SGHTA and CDR2 FQGTGA. V trimming: 4 bases; J trimming: 7 bases; junction bases outside the gene matches: 7. This CDR3 is built from 15 residues. The genes are TRBV7-3 and TRBJ2-1, with TRBD2 matching over 10 bases. This sequence was found in a human donor who was either an allogeneic HSCT recipient or a stem cell or donor lymphocyte infusion donor (not recorded which). It is not recorded whose cells these are; they may come from a transplant donor. Source material: blood, either unsorted or a sorted T cell fraction (not recorded which). CDR3 protein: CASSSRLAGLNEQFF. In DNA, the CDR3 is TGTGCCAGCAGCTCCCGACTAGCGGGCCTAAATGAGCAGTTCTTC.